Only a few counts were recorded for the clone carrying this T cell receptor (beta chain). The antigen is undetermined. The isolated RNA, all of it, was reverse transcribed, so expressed TCRB transcripts were what got sequenced. Clones were read by immunoSEQ multiplex PCR, and TCRdb kept only the in-frame ones, dropping some. The sample lists around 310,000 clones; approximately 10% were seen once. This sample was included in a study of beta chain features in type 1 diabetes. The wider study: Cell yields, age and gender were similar between patients and healthy donors. Findings of the study overall: In type 1 diabetes patients, VDJ junctions had fewer insertions; deletions at these junctions were more frequent.

Germline CDR1 MGHDK, CDR2 SYGVNS. V was clipped by 5 bases and J by 0 bases, with 14 bases between them. The CDR3 extends over 16 amino acids. Each of the sorted populations had a purity greater than 95%. The V gene is TRBV25-1, the J gene TRBJ2-1, with a possible D match to TRBD2 (6 bases). Sequences were obtained from naive CD4+ T cells from blood. The TCR comes from a woman in her twenties or thirties in good health. CDR3 residues: CASSPELALSYNEQFF. The CDR3 DNA sequence: TGTGCCAGCAGTCCGGAACTAGCCCTCTCCTACAATGAGCAGTTCTTC.